This T cell receptor beta chain was recovered during a study of blood T cell repertoires in COVID-19. The overall study: Samples representing acute and convalescent COVID-19 were sourced from the United States, Italy and Spain. PBMCs, B-cell-depleted T cells, or T cells were the source of the cDNA or gDNA that made up the material.

Original data processing: From reference gene primer amplification, estimates of nucleated cell counts were derived. Here immunoSEQ multiplex PCR was the method, and the copy in TCRdb shows in-frame clones only, minus some. V, J and clone size are those of that table, while D and trimming were read from the DNA. The sample consists of 330,000 or so clones, roughly 90% of them appearing once. Seattle patients were enrolled while actively infected and followed longitudinally. The specimen sequenced was peripheral blood. This receptor was identified in a man aged 30 to 39 with COVID-19, enrolled during active disease.

The CDR3 DNA sequence: TGTGCCAGCAGCAGGGACAGGGGTGACTATGGCTACACCTTC. Its translation: CASSRDRGDYGYTF. This rearrangement joins TRBV7-2 to TRBJ1-2, with 10 bases lining up with TRBD1. Germline CDR1 SGHTA, CDR2 FQGNSA. CDR3 length: 14 amino acids. V lost 5 bases to trimming and J lost 3 bases; unmatched junction nucleotides: 3.